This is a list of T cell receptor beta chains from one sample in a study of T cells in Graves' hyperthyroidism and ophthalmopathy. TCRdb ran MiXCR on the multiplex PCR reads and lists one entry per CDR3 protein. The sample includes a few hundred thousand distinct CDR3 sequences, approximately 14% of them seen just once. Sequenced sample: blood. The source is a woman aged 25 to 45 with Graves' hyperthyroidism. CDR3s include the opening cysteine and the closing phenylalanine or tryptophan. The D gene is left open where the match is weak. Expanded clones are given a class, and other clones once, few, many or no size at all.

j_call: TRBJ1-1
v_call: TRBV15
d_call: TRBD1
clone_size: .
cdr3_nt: TGTGCCACCAGCGGACCTCGGACAGGGGGCGCGAGAACTGAAGCTTTCTTT
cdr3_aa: CATSGPRTGGARTEAFF

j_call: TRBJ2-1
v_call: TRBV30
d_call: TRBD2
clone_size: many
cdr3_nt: TGTGCCTGGATGCGGGGGGCCCACAATGAGCAGTTCTTC
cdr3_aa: CAWMRGAHNEQFF

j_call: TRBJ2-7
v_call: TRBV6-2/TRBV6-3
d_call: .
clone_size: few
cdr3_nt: TGTGCCAGCAGTTATGAGGGGGATGGGTACGAGCAGTACTTC
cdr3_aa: CASSYEGDGYEQYF

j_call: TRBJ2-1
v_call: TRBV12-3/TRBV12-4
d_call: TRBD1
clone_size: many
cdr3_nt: TGTGCCAGCAGTTTGCAGGGGGCTGTGTACAATGAGCAGTTCTTC
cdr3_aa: CASSLQGAVYNEQFF

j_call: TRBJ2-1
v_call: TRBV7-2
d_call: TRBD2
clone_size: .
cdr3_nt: TGTGCCAGCAGCTTAGCGCTTCGCGGGAGGGCCGTCAATGAGCAGTTCTTC
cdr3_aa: CASSLALRGRAVNEQFF

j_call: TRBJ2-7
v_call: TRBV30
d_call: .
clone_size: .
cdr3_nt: TGTGCCGGGGTCCTGGATAGCGCAACCTACGAGCAGTACTTC
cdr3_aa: CAGVLDSATYEQYF

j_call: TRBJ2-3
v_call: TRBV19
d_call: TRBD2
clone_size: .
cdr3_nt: TGTGCCAGCAAGAAAACTAGCGGTGCAGGGGATACGCAGTATTTT
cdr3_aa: CASKKTSGAGDTQYF

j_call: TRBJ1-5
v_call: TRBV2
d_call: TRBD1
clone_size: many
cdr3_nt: TGTGCCAGCAGCCAGACGGGACAGCCCAATCAGCCCCAGCATTTT
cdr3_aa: CASSQTGQPNQPQHF

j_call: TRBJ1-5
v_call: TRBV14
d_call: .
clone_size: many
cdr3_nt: TGTGCCAGCAGCCTACTTGGGTCCGATCAGCCCCAGCATTTT
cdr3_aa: CASSLLGSDQPQHF

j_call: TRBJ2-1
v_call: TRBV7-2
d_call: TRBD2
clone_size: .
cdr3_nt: TGTGCCAGCAGCTCCGGGACTAGCGGGAGGGCCGGTGGTGAGCAGTTCTTC
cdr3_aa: CASSSGTSGRAGGEQFF

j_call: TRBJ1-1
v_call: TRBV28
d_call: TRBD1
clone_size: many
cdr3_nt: TGTGCCAGCAGTTTTACCGGGACAGGGTACACTGAAGCTTTCTTT
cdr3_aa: CASSFTGTGYTEAFF

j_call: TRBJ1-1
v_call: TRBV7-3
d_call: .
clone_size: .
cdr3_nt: TGTGCCAGCAGCTTAGATGGTTGGGAGAACACTGAAGCTTTCTTT
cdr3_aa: CASSLDGWENTEAFF

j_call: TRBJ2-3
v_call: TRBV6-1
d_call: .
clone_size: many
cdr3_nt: TGTGCCAGCAGTGAAATGGGGGAGGCAGATACGCAGTATTTT
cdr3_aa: CASSEMGEADTQYF

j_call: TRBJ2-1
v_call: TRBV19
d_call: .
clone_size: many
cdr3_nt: TGTGCCAGTAAGAGGGGGGGACAATGGGATGAGCAGTTCTTC
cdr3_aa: CASKRGGQWDEQFF

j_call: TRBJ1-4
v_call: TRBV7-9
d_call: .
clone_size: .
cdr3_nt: TGTGCCAGCAGCTCACAGGGTTTTAATGAAAAACTGTTTTTT
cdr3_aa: CASSSQGFNEKLFF